This T cell receptor (beta chain) was profiled in a study of OX40 agonist ivuxolimab in advanced cancers. Study-wide context: Ivuxolimab was a fully human IgG2 agonistic monoclonal antibody targeting the costimulatory receptor OX40 (CD134). Intravenous ivuxolimab was administered to patients every 2 weeks at six dose levels: 0.01, 0.1, 0.3, 1.5, 3 and 10 mg/kg. Of the approximately 54 dose-escalation patients, hepatocellular carcinoma was present in roughly 19, melanoma in roughly 15, renal cell carcinoma in 9 and head and neck cancer in 9. In the dose-escalation cohort, approximately 82% of patients were male, and the mean age was approximately 60 years, with a range of about 23 to 80. Prior anti-PD-1, anti-PD-L1 or anti-CTLA-4 therapy was permitted, and about two fifths of dose-escalation patients had received checkpoint inhibitors. Partial responses were achieved by three dose-escalation patients, of whom one had hepatocellular carcinoma and two had cutaneous melanoma. The purpose of peripheral TCRbeta sequencing was to test whether ivuxolimab changed TCR sequence diversity and led to clonal T-cell expansion. The paper covers the monotherapy dose-escalation part of the phase I ivuxolimab trial, which included N of about 56 patients.

What the authors observed across the whole study: Which antigens the clonally expanded peripheral T cells were specific for was not determined. At doses of 0.1 to 3.0 mg/kg, clonal expansion of both CD4+ and CD8+ T cells in blood was seen between baseline and week 6. Low levels of normalized T-cell clonal expansion were also seen in some patients who did not respond. In the 0.1-3.0 mg/kg groups, partial responders were among the patients with the lowest normalized peripheral clonal expansion, particularly in CD8+ T cells. After ivuxolimab, expanded clones were on average more numerous among CD8+ T cells than among CD4+ T cells.

Genomic DNA was extracted from sorted cells for sequencing of the TCRbeta CDR3 region. The immunoSEQ Assay was used for sequencing of TCRbeta CDR3 regions. TCRdb stores this immuneACCESS table with in-frame sequences only. Part of the clones is absent; in the studies checked, under half of the shortfall reflects unresolved V genes, and no reason is known for the rest. The sample records tens of thousands of clones, 80% to 90% of which are singletons. The biggest ten clones account for around an eighth of the sample. CDR1 is given as SEHNR and CDR2 as FQNEAQ, both from the germline V gene (reference sequence). The CDR3 runs 15 amino acids, cysteine and phenylalanine included. Solely the CDR3 DNA is kept, with 45 bases framed from the first base. V is reduced by 2 bases and J by 1 base, leaving a spacing of 10 bases between them. Points on this clone: Its cognate antigen has yet to be identified. No base quality values were provided; no much bigger clone lies one nucleotide off.

The trial excluded patients who had a history of autoimmune disease or were on systemic immunosuppression. Peripheral blood for TCR sequencing was drawn from every dose cohort at baseline, at cycle 4 day 1 and at cycle 7 day 1. Samples were obtained from an open-label, multicenter, first-in-human phase I dose-escalation trial of ivuxolimab. Adults with locally advanced or metastatic melanoma, renal cell carcinoma, hepatocellular carcinoma or head and neck squamous cell carcinoma were enrolled in the trial. CD4+ and CD8+ T cells were sorted separately from peripheral blood before TCR sequencing. The sample here was CD4+ or CD8+ T cells sorted from blood, taken in a trial of the OX40 agonist ivuxolimab. The chain was built from TRBV7-9 and TRBJ2-3; the D region possibly corresponds to TRBD2 (6 bases align). This receptor was taken from an adult with an advanced solid tumor such as melanoma, head and neck, liver or kidney cancer. The DNA sequence reads TGTGCCAGCAGCTTAATAATAGCGGGCACAGATACGCAGTATTTT. It is translated as CASSLIIAGTDTQYF.